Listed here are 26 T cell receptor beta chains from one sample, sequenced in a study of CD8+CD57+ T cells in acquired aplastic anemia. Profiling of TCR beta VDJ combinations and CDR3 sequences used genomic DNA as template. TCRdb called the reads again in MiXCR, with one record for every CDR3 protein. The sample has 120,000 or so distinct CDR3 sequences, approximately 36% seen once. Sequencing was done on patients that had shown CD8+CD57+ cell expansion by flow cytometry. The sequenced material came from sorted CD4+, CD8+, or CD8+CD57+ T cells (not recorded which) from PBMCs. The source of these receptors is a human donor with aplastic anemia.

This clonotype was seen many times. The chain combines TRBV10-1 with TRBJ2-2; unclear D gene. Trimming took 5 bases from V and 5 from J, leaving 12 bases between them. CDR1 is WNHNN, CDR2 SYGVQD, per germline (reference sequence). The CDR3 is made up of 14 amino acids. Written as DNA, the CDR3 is TGCGCCAGCAGTAAACAAGTTGGGACCGGGGAGCTGTTTTTT. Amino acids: CASSKQVGTGELFF.

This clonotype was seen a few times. The CDR3 DNA sequence: TGTGCCAGCAGTCGACTAGCGGGTTACGAGCAGTTCTTC. Its translation: CASSRLAGYEQFF. The genes are TRBV6-1 and TRBJ2-1; the match to TRBD2 covers 10 bases. Losses at the gene ends were 5 bases for V and 10 bases for J; bases not matched to a gene: 5. The CDR3 loop spans 13 amino acids. Germline V gives CDR1 MNHNS, CDR2 SASEGT.

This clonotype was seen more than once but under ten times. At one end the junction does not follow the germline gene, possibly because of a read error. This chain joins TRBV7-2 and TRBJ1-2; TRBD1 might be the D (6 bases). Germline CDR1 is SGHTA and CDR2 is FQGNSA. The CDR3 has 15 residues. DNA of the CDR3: TGTGCCAGCAGTGAAATGGGGGGGGCCTACTATGGCAACACCTTC. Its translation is CASSEMGGAYYGNTF.

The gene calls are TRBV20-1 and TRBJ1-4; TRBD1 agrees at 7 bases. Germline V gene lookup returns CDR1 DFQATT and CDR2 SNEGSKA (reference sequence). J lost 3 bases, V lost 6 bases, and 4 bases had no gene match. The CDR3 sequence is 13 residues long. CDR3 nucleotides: TGCAGTGCAAAGGGGGCAGCTAATGAAAAACTGTTTTTT. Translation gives CSAKGAANEKLFF.

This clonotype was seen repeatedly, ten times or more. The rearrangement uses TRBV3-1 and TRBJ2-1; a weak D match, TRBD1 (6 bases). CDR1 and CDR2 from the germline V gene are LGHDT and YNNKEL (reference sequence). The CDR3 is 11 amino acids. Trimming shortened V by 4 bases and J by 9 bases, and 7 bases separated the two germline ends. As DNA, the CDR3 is TGTGCCAGCAGCCTCAGGGGTGAGCAGTTCTTC. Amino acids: CASSLRGEQFF.

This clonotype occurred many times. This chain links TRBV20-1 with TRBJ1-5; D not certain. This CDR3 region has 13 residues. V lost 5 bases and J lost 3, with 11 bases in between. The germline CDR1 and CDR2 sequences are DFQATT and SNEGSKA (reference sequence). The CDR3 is CSAHGGINQPQHF. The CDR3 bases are TGCAGTGCTCACGGAGGGATCAATCAGCCCCAGCATTTT.

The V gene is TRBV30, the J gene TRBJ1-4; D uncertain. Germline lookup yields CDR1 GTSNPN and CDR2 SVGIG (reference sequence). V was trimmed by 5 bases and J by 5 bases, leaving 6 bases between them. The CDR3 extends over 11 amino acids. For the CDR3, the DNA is TGTGCCTGGGGAAAAAATGAAAAACTGTTTTTT. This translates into CAWGKNEKLFF.

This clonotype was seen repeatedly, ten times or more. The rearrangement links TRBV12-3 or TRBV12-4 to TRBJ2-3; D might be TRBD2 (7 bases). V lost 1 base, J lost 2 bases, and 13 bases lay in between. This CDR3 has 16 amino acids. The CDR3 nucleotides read TGTGCCAGCAGTTTAGGAGGGGGGGGGCCCACAGATACGCAGTATTTT. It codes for CASSLGGGGPTDTQYF.

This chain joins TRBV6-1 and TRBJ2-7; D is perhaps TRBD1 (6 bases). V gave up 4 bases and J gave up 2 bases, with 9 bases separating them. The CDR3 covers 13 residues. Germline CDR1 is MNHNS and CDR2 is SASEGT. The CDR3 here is CASSGDTTYEQYF. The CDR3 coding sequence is TGTGCCAGCAGTGGGGACACCACCTACGAGCAGTACTTC.

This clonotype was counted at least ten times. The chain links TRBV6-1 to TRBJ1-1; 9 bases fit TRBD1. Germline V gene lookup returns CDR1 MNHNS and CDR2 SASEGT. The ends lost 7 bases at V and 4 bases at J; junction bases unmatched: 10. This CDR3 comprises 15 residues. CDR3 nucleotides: TGTGCCAGCATATCTGAAACAGGGGGCTTCACTGAAGCTTTCTTT. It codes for CASISETGGFTEAFF.

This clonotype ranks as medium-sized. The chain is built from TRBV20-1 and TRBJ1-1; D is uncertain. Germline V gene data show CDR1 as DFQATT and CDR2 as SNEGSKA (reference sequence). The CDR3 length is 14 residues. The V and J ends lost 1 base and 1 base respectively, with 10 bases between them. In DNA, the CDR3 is TGCAGTGCTAGAGGTCCGGTGGCGAACACTGAAGCTTTCTTT. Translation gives CSARGPVANTEAFF.

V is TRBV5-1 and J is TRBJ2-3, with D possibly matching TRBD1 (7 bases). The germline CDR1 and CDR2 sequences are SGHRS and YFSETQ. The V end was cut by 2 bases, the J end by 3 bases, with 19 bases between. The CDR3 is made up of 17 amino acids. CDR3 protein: CASSFSSRGADTDTQYF. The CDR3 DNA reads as TGCGCCAGCAGCTTTAGTAGCAGGGGGGCCGATACAGATACGCAGTATTTT.

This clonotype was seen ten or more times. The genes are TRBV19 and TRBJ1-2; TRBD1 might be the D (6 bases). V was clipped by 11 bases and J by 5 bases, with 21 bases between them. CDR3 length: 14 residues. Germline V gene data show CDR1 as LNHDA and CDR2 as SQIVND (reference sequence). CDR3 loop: CAVTSSGTFYGYTF. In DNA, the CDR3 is TGTGCCGTAACATCTTCCGGGACATTTTATGGCTACACCTTC.

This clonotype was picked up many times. In DNA, the CDR3 is TGCGCCAGCAGCTTAGGCGGCCGGGCGGCTAATGAAAAACTGTTTTTT. This gives the protein CASSLGGRAANEKLFF. The chain recombines TRBV5-1 with TRBJ1-4, with unresolved D. With 2 bases removed from V and 3 bases from J, the gap between germline ends came to 14 bases. Germline loops: CDR1 SGHRS, CDR2 YFSETQ. This CDR3 spans 16 amino acids.

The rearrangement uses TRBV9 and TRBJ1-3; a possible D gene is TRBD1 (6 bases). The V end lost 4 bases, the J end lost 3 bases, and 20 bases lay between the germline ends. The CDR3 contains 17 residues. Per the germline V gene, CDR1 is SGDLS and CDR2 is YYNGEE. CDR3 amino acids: CASSPRTEDSRGNTIYF. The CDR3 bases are TGTGCCAGCAGCCCCCGGACAGAGGACTCTCGTGGAAACACCATATATTTT.

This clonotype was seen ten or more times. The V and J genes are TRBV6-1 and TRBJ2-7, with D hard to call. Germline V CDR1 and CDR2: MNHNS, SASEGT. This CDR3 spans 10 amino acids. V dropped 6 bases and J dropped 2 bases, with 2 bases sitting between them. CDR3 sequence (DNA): TGTGCCAGCAGGCCCTACGAGCAGTACGTC. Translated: CASRPYEQYV.

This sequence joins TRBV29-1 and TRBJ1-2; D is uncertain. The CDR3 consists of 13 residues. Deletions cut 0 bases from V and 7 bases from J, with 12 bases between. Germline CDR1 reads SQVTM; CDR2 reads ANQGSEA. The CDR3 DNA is TGCAGCGTTGAAGATCCCCCTGGACGTGGCTACACCTTC. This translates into CSVEDPPGRGYTF.

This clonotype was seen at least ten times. CDR3 sequence reads: CASSYGALGQETQYF. As DNA, the CDR3 is TGTGCCAGCAGTTACGGGGCTCTGGGCCAAGAGACCCAGTACTTC. The chain joins TRBV6-5 to TRBJ2-5; tentative D call: TRBD1 (5 bases). Trimming stripped 2 bases from V and 1 base from J, with 11 bases between. CDR1 and CDR2 (germline): MNHEY, SVGAGI. This CDR3 region has 15 residues.

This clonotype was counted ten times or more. The CDR3 reads CASSDRVRRTEAFF. The DNA for the CDR3 is TGCGCCAGCAGTGACAGGGTACGAAGGACTGAAGCTTTCTTT. The chain employs TRBV10-2 and TRBJ1-1; TRBD1 might be the D (5 bases). V was cut by 3 bases and J by 5 bases, with 13 bases left in between. CDR3 length: 14 residues. Germline values: CDR1 WSHSY, CDR2 SAAADI.

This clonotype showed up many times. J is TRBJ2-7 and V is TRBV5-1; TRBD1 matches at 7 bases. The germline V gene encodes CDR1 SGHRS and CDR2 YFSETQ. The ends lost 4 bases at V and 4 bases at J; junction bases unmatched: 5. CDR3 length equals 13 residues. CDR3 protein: CASSLGTVYEQYV. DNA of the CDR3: TGCGCCAGCAGCCTAGGGACAGTGTACGAGCAGTACGTC.

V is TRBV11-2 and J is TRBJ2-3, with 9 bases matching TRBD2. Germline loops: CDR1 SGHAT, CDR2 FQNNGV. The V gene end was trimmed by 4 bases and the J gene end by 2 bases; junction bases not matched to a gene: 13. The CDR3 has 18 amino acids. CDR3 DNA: TGTGCCAGCAGCTCAATCCCACTTGGCGGGGGGGCCACAGATACGCAGTATTTT. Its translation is CASSSIPLGGGATDTQYF. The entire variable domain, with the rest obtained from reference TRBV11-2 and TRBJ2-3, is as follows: EAGVAQSPRYKIIEKRQSVAFWCNPISGHATLYWYQQILGQGPKLLIQFQNNGVVDDSQLPKDRFSAERLKGVDSTLKIQPAKLEDSAVYLCASSSIPLGGGATDTQYFGPGTRLTVL.

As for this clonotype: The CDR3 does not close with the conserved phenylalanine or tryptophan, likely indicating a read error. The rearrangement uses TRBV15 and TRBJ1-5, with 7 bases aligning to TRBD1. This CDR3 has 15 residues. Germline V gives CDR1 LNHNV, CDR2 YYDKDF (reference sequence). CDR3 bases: TGTGCTACCAGCAGAGGAGGGGGCCCGGGACAGCCCCAGCATTCT. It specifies CATSRGGGPGQPQHS.

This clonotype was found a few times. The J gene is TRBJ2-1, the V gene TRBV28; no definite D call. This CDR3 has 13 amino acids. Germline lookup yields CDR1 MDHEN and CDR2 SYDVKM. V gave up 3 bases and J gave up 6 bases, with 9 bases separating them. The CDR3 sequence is CASSFGRSNEQFF. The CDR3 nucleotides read TGTGCCAGCAGTTTTGGGCGATCCAATGAGCAGTTCTTC.

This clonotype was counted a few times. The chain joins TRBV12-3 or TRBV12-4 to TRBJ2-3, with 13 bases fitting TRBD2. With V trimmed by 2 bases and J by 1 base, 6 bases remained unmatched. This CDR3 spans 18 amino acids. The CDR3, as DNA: TGTGCCAGCAGTTTACGGACTAGCGGGGGCCTCCGCACAGATACGCAGTATTTT. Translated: CASSLRTSGGLRTDTQYF.

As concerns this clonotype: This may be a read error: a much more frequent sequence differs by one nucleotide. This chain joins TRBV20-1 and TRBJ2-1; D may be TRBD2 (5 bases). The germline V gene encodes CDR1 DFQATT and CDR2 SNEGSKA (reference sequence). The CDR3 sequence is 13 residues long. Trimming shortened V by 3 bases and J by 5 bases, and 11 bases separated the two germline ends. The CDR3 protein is CSASGVTDNEQFF. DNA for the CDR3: TGCAGTGCTAGCGGGGTTACAGACAATGAGCAGTTCTTC.

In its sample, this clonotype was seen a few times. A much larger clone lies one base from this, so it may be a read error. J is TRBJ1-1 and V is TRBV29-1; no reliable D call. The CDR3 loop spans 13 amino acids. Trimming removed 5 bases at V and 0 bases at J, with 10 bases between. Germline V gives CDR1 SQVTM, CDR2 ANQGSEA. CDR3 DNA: TGCAGCGTTTCTAAGGATATGAACACTGAAGCTTTCTTT. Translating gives CSVSKDMNTEAFF.